The present entry profiles one T cell receptor (beta chain) with its context. Its antigen is currently unknown. Some clones are missing from TCRdb's copy, which holds only in-frame ones; the method was immunoSEQ multiplex PCR. The sample has about 50,000 clones, about 88% seen once. This entry comes from a study of OX40 agonist ivuxolimab in advanced cancers. Study results and caveats: Nonresponders, in some cases, also had low normalized T-cell clonal expansion. Among the lowest peripheral clonal expansion occurred in 0.1-3.0 mg/kg partial responders. Within 6 weeks, CD4+ and CD8+ blood T cells expanded clonally at 0.1 to 3.0 mg/kg. Fewer expanded clones were found on average in CD4+ than in CD8+ T cells.

CDR3 length equals 15 residues. Per germline, CDR1 MNHNS and CDR2 SASEGT. With 7 bases removed from V and 0 bases from J, the gap between germline ends came to 13 bases. V and J are TRBV6-1 and TRBJ2-4; no clear D gene. This TCR derives from an adult with an advanced solid tumor such as melanoma, head and neck, liver or kidney cancer. Specimen: CD4+ or CD8+ T cells sorted from blood, collected in a trial of the OX40 agonist ivuxolimab. This CDR3 reads CASTGRFIAKNIQYF. CDR3 nucleotide sequence: TGTGCCAGCACCGGAAGATTTATAGCCAAAAACATTCAGTACTTC.